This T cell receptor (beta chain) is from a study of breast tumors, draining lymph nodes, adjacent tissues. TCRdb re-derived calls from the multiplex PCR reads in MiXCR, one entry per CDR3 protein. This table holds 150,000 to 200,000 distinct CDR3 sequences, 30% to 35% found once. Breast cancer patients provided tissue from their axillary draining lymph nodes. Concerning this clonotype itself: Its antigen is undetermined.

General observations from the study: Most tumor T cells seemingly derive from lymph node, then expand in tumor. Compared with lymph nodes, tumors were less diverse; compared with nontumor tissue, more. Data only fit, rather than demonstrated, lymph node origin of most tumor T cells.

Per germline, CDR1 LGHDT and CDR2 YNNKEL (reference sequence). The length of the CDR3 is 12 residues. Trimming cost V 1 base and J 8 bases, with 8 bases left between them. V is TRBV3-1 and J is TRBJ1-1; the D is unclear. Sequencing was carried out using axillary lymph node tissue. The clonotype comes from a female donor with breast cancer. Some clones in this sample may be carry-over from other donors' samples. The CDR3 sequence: CASSQVGREAFF. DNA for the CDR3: TGTGCCAGCAGCCAAGTCGGAAGGGAAGCTTTCTTT.